Below are 30 T cell receptor beta chains sequenced from a single sample in a study of a mutant IDH1 vaccine in newly diagnosed glioma (dated by TCRdb to 2020 to 2023). The library came from the immunoSEQ multiplex PCR assay. As stored in TCRdb, this immuneACCESS dataset retains in-frame rearrangements with V and J assigned. A fraction of the clones does not appear; measured against another copy, unresolved V genes explain less than half of the discrepancy, and the remainder lacks a known reason. In this sample the table shows about 98,000 clones, approximately 90% of which occur a single time. The top ten constitute roughly 0.54% of the sample. This specimen's time point label, interpreted: baseline, week 1 (first vaccination visit). The intended sense of this specimen's treatment or condition label: pre-vaccination baseline after standard-of-care therapy. The material sequenced was PBMCs, taken from a glioma patient treated with radiotherapy, temozolomide or both. All receptors derive from a woman aged 50 to 60 with glioma.

This chain links TRBV28 with TRBJ1-3; no firm D call. V was cut by 8 bases and J by 8 bases, with 13 bases left in between. Germline V gene sequence: CDR1 MDHEN, CDR2 SYDVKM. The length of the CDR3 is 12 residues. The CDR3 coding sequence is TGTGCCAGCCAAAACACCGGGCACACCATATATTTT. The encoded protein is CASQNTGHTIYF.

The rearrangement joins TRBV28 to TRBJ2-2; 9 bases line up with TRBD1. With V trimmed by 4 bases and J by 5 bases, 5 bases remained unmatched. The CDR3 has 15 amino acids. Germline values: CDR1 MDHEN, CDR2 SYDVKM. The CDR3 reads CASSSRTGVTGELFF. CDR3 DNA sequence: TGTGCCAGCAGTTCTCGGACAGGGGTGACCGGGGAGCTGTTTTTT. The complete variable domain, with remaining parts taken from reference TRBV28 and TRBJ2-2, reads DVKVTQSSRYLVKRTGEKVFLECVQDMDHENMFWYRQDPGLGLRLIYFSYDVKMKEKGDIPEGYSVSREKKERFSLILESASTNQTSMYLCASSSRTGVTGELFFGEGSRLTVL.

The rearrangement links TRBV7-9 to TRBJ2-5; TRBD2 agrees at 8 bases. Germline V gene data show CDR1 as SEHNR and CDR2 as FQNEAQ (reference sequence). J gave up 1 base and V 5 bases, and 9 bases lay outside the gene matches. This CDR3 comprises 16 residues. CDR3 protein: CASSTPRLAPQETQYF. The CDR3 DNA reads TGTGCCAGCAGCACTCCTAGACTAGCGCCCCAAGAGACCCAGTACTTC.

Worth noting for this clone: Distinct nucleotide sequences in the sample also encode this CDR3. The chain employs TRBV29-1 and TRBJ2-7; D gene uncertain. Per germline, CDR1 SQVTM and CDR2 ANQGSEA. Trimming shortened V by 0 bases and J by 5 bases, and 17 bases separated the two germline ends. CDR3 length equals 15 residues. The CDR3, as DNA: TGCAGCGTTGAAGAGAAAGGCAGCCGGATCCACGAGCAGTACTTC. Its protein is CSVEEKGSRIHEQYF.

The table lists this clone with a count of one. The chain employs TRBV7-2 and TRBJ2-2; 13 bases map to TRBD2. Germline V gene data show CDR1 as SGHTA and CDR2 as FQGNSA. V shed 5 bases, J shed 4 bases, and the junction held 10 bases outside the gene matches. CDR3 length: 18 amino acids. DNA of the CDR3: TGTGCCAGCAGCCCCCGGACTAGCGGGAGTGGGGGCACCGGGGAGCTGTTTTTT. Translating it yields CASSPRTSGSGGTGELFF.

This clone was seen only a few times. The V and J genes are TRBV29-1 and TRBJ1-1; TRBD1 is a possible D gene (5 bases). This CDR3 is 15 amino acids long. Germline lookup yields CDR1 SQVTM and CDR2 ANQGSEA. V was trimmed by 5 bases and J by 1 base, leaving 17 bases between them. CDR3 residues: CSVPIGGATNTEAFF. CDR3 sequence (DNA): TGCAGCGTTCCCATCGGCGGGGCCACGAACACTGAAGCTTTCTTT. The full variable domain, its missing parts supplied by reference TRBV29-1 and TRBJ1-1, is SAVISQKPSRDICQRGTSLTIQCQVDSQVTMMFWYRQQPGQSLTLIATANQGSEATYESGFVIDKFPISRPNLTFSTLTVSNMSPEDSSIYLCSVPIGGATNTEAFFGQGTRLTVV.

V and J are TRBV27 and TRBJ2-5; D not resolved. The ends were cut back, 5 bases at V and 5 bases at J, with 12 bases in the middle. CDR1 MNHEY and CDR2 SMNVEV come from the germline V gene (reference sequence). The CDR3 has 13 amino acids. CDR3: CASSKFPGETQYF. The CDR3 DNA follows: TGTGCCAGCAGTAAGTTCCCCGGGGAGACCCAGTACTTC.

The chain employs TRBV18 and TRBJ2-7; D is unresolved. Per the germline V gene, CDR1 is KGHSH and CDR2 is LQKENI. The V gene lost 3 bases and the J gene lost 6 bases, with 9 bases spanning the gap. CDR3 size: 12 residues. CDR3 in DNA: TGTGCCAGCTCACCCCCCAGACGCGAGCAGTACTTC. Translated, it gives CASSPPRREQYF.

This chain connects TRBV2 to TRBJ2-3; 8 nucleotides align to TRBD1. This CDR3 region has 14 residues. V trimming: 5 bases; J trimming: 1 base; junction bases outside the gene matches: 2. In germline, CDR1 is SNHLY, CDR2 FYNNEI. CDR3 nucleotide sequence: TGTGCCAGCAGTCCGGACAGGGGCACAGATACGCAGTATTTT. Translating it yields CASSPDRGTDTQYF.

This chain joins TRBV27 and TRBJ2-1, with D tentatively TRBD2 (5 bases). V was trimmed by 4 bases and J by 3 bases, leaving 10 bases between them. The CDR3 sequence is 14 residues long. Germline V lookup: CDR1 MNHEY, CDR2 SMNVEV (reference sequence). Written as DNA, the CDR3 is TGTGCCAGCAGTTCACGGACTTTCTACAATGAGCAGTTCTTC. Translated, it gives CASSSRTFYNEQFF.

In DNA form, the CDR3 reads TGCGCCAGCAGCTTAAACTGGGACAGCACAGATACGCAGTATTTT. Translating it yields CASSLNWDSTDTQYF. The chain employs TRBV5-1 and TRBJ2-3, with D possibly called TRBD1 or TRBD2 (5 bases each). Trimming took 2 bases from V and 0 from J, leaving 10 bases between them. The CDR3 has 15 residues. Germline values: CDR1 SGHRS, CDR2 YFSETQ.

V gene TRBV2 combines with J gene TRBJ1-5; unclear D gene. Per germline, CDR1 SNHLY and CDR2 FYNNEI. V was trimmed by 0 bases and J by 2 bases, leaving 11 bases between them. The CDR3 is 16 amino acids. CDR3 bases: TGTGCCAGCAGTGAAGCGCTTCGGGCGGGCAATCAGCCCCAGCATTTT. This sequence encodes CASSEALRAGNQPQHF.

J is TRBJ1-4 and V is TRBV6-1; D is unclear. There are 16 residues in the CDR3. Germline V gene data show CDR1 as MNHNS and CDR2 as SASEGT. The V gene lost 3 bases and the J gene lost 0 bases, with 11 bases spanning the gap. The CDR3 is CASSDLGSPTNEKLFF. For the CDR3, the DNA is TGTGCCAGCAGTGATCTTGGAAGTCCAACTAATGAAAAACTGTTTTTT.

The chain is built from TRBV7-3 and TRBJ2-5; 7 nucleotides line up with TRBD1. V lost 5 bases, J lost 5 bases, and 5 bases stayed unmatched. CDR1 and CDR2 from the germline V gene are SGHTA and FQGTGA. CDR3 size: 13 residues. The DNA of the CDR3 is TGTGCCAGCAGCAGAGACAGGGACGAGACCCAGTACTTC. This sequence encodes CASSRDRDETQYF. Full variable domain (missing parts from reference TRBV7-3 and TRBJ2-5): GAGVSQTPSNKVTEKGKYVELRCDPISGHTALYWYRQSLGQGPEFLIYFQGTGAADDSGLPNDRFFAVRPEGSVSTLKIQRTERGDSAVYLCASSRDRDETQYFGPGTRLLVL.

CDR3 in DNA: TGTGCCAGTAGTACCGGGACTAGAACAGATACGCAGTATTTT. Translation: CASSTGTRTDTQYF. J is TRBJ2-3 and V is TRBV19; 8 bases map to TRBD2. The CDR3 is made up of 14 amino acids. V shed 4 bases and J 3 bases; nucleotides not matched to a gene: 3. Germline V gives CDR1 LNHDA, CDR2 SQIVND (reference sequence).

The chain joins TRBV7-2 to TRBJ2-3; 9 nucleotides agree with TRBD2. CDR1 is SGHTA, CDR2 FQGNSA, per germline. Germline trimming cut 3 bases from V and 1 base from J; bases unmatched to any gene: 5. The CDR3 has 16 residues. CDR3: CASSFGLAQRTDTQYF. CDR3 in DNA: TGTGCCAGCAGCTTCGGACTAGCGCAACGCACAGATACGCAGTATTTT.

This clone was observed a handful of times. This chain uses TRBV4-2 with TRBJ1-3, with 9 bases fitting TRBD1. CDR1 is LGHNA, CDR2 YNFKEQ, per germline. The length of the CDR3 is 13 residues. With 8 bases clipped from V and 4 bases from J, the junction kept 3 bases outside the gene matches. The CDR3 sequence: CASRTGAGNTIYF. DNA for the CDR3: TGTGCCAGCCGGACAGGGGCAGGAAACACCATATATTTT.

This rearrangement joins TRBV27 to TRBJ2-3; D is unclear. Trimming removed 2 bases from V and 6 bases from J, with 9 bases in between. CDR1 is MNHEY and CDR2 is SMNVEV in the germline V gene (reference sequence). The CDR3 is made up of 13 amino acids. The CDR3 loop reads CASSLNSGDTQYF. In DNA form, the CDR3 reads TGTGCCAGCAGTTTAAACAGTGGGGATACGCAGTATTTT.

The J gene is TRBJ1-1, the V gene TRBV28; 7 bases are shared with TRBD1. CDR1 MDHEN and CDR2 SYDVKM come from the germline V gene. CDR3 size: 17 residues. J lost 0 bases, V lost 4 bases, and 11 bases had no gene match. CDR3 DNA sequence: TGTGCCAGCAGTTCTTCATCCCTGGGACAGTTGAACACTGAAGCTTTCTTT. Translated: CASSSSSLGQLNTEAFF.

As to this clone: The junction differs from germline at one of its ends, possibly a read error. The V gene is TRBV11-2, the J gene TRBJ2-7, with 8 bases fitting TRBD2. The germline V gene has CDR1 SGHAT and CDR2 FQNNGV. The CDR3 loop spans 15 amino acids. This CDR3 is CASRLAGTRTYEQYF. In DNA form, the CDR3 reads TGTGCCAGCAGATTAGCGGGGACGAGGACCTACGAGCAGTACTTC.

The chain recombines TRBV6-1 with TRBJ1-1; TRBD1 matches 8 bases. The CDR3 is made up of 14 amino acids. V was clipped by 5 bases and J by 5 bases; unmatched bases: 7. The germline V gene has CDR1 MNHNS and CDR2 SASEGT. CDR3 coding DNA: TGTGCCAGCAGTACTCGGACAGGGCGGACTGAAGCTTTCTTT. Protein product: CASSTRTGRTEAFF.

The chain is built from TRBV19 and TRBJ2-7; D is perhaps TRBD1 (6 bases). The V end was cut by 7 bases, the J end by 2 bases, with 12 bases between. Germline loops: CDR1 LNHDA, CDR2 SQIVND (reference sequence). The CDR3 length is 13 residues. The chain's CDR3 is CASKRTGTYEQYF. DNA of the CDR3: TGTGCCAGTAAAAGAACAGGGACCTACGAGCAGTACTTC.

A single count supports this clone. V and J are TRBV27 and TRBJ1-1, with no clear D. Trimming cost V 7 bases and J 1 base, with 16 bases left between them. Germline lookup yields CDR1 MNHEY and CDR2 SMNVEV (reference sequence). The length of the CDR3 is 15 residues. CDR3 in amino acids: CASILFLGRNTEAFF. The DNA of the CDR3 is TGTGCCAGCATTCTCTTTCTCGGGCGGAACACTGAAGCTTTCTTT.

The V and J genes are TRBV19 and TRBJ2-1; 12 bases align to TRBD2. The V gene's germline CDR1 is LNHDA and CDR2 SQIVND (reference sequence). This CDR3 has 17 residues. Trimming at V came to 0 bases and at J to 2 bases, leaving 2 bases not matched to a gene. CDR3 residues: CASSIDRTSGTYNEQFF. The CDR3 nucleotides are TGTGCCAGTAGTATAGACAGGACTAGCGGGACCTACAATGAGCAGTTCTTC.

The chain recombines TRBV27 with TRBJ2-1, with 13 nucleotides matching TRBD2. V was pared by 4 bases and J by 7 bases, with 7 bases of the junction left unmatched. Germline CDR1 MNHEY, CDR2 SMNVEV (reference sequence). This CDR3 comprises 16 residues. Written as DNA, the CDR3 is TGTGCCAGCAGTTGGCGACTAGCGGGAGGCCTAAATGAGCAGTTCTTC. Residues: CASSWRLAGGLNEQFF.

The rearrangement joins TRBV11-2 to TRBJ2-1, with 8 bases lining up with TRBD2. J gave up 7 bases and V 1 base, and 6 bases lay outside the gene matches. This CDR3 is 15 amino acids long. The V gene's germline CDR1 is SGHAT and CDR2 FQNNGV. In DNA form, the CDR3 reads TGTGCCAGCAGCTTAGCACTACTAGCGGTAAATGAGCAGTTCTTC. Translated, it gives CASSLALLAVNEQFF.

This clone was seen just once. The chain is built from TRBV9 and TRBJ1-4; tentative D call: TRBD1 (5 bases). Germline-derived CDR1 and CDR2 are SGDLS and YYNGEE. The CDR3 is made up of 19 amino acids. Trimming stripped 0 bases from V and 0 bases from J, with 18 bases between. The CDR3, as DNA: TGTGCCAGCAGCGTAGGGGGCAGTTCGTACGCGGCAACTAATGAAAAACTGTTTTTT. Protein product: CASSVGGSSYAATNEKLFF.

V gene TRBV20-1 combines with J gene TRBJ2-1, with no clear D. The CDR3 is made up of 10 amino acids. CDR1 and CDR2 from the germline V gene are DFQATT and SNEGSKA (reference sequence). CDR3 loop: CEARGNEQFF. The CDR3 nucleotides are TGCGAGGCTCGAGGTAATGAGCAGTTCTTC.

V gene TRBV30 combines with J gene TRBJ2-1; D remains unclear. The length of the CDR3 is 11 residues. V was shortened by 4 bases and J by 3 bases, with 4 bases between the two germline ends. The germline gives CDR1 GTSNPN, CDR2 SVGIG (reference sequence). This CDR3 is CAWTSYNEQFF. The CDR3 coding sequence is TGTGCCTGGACTAGCTACAATGAGCAGTTCTTC.

The rearrangement joins TRBV4-1 to TRBJ2-3, with 12 bases aligning to TRBD2. Germline V gives CDR1 MGHRA, CDR2 YSYEKL. J lost 4 bases, V lost 3 bases, and 2 bases had no gene match. This CDR3 spans 15 amino acids. DNA of the CDR3: TGCGCCAGCAGCCAGACTAGCGGGAGCGCAGATACGCAGTATTTT. It is translated as CASSQTSGSADTQYF.